This T cell receptor (beta chain) was obtained from a study of blood T cell repertoires in COVID-19. Study details: T cells, B-cell-depleted T cells, or PBMCs provided the cDNA or gDNA that served as material.

V trimming: 8 bases; J trimming: 0 bases; junction bases outside the gene matches: 6. CDR1 and CDR2 (germline): MDHEN, SYDVKM. The CDR3 is 14 amino acids. As processed by the authors: Cell counts per sample came from amplifying reference gene primers. TCRdb's copy holds only in-frame clones and misses some; the assay was immunoSEQ multiplex PCR. D and trimming were read from the DNA, whereas the V and J calls and clone size are those reported in that table. Of 270,000 or so clones listed, more than 75% were seen once; the top ten hold over 8%. This sequence originates from a man aged 35-49 years with active or convalescent COVID-19. V usage is TRBV28 and J usage is TRBJ1-1; 7 bases match TRBD1. The sequencing sample was made of peripheral blood. The CDR3 DNA is TGTGCCAGCCGCCCAGGGGGATTGAACACTGAAGCTTTCTTT. This sequence encodes CASRPGGLNTEAFF. Combining the CDR3 with reference TRBV28 and TRBJ1-1 gives the whole variable domain DVKVTQSSRYLVKRTGEKVFLECVQDMDHENMFWYRQDPGLGLRLIYFSYDVKMKEKGDIPEGYSVSREKKERFSLILESASTNQTSMYLCASRPGGLNTEAFFGQGTRLTVV.